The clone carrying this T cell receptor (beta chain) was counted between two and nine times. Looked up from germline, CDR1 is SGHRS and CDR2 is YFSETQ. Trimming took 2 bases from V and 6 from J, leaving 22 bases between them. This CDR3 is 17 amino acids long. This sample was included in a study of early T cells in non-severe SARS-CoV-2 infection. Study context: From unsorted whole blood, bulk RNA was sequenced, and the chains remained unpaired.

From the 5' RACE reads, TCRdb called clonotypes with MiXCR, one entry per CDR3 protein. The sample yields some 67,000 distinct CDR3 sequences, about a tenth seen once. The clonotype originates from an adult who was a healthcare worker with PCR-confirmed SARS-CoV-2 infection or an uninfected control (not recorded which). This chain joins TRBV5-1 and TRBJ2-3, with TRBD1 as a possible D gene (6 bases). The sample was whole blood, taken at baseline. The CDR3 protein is CASSLGTGLGFSDTQYF. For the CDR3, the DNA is TGCGCCAGCAGCTTAGGTACAGGGTTAGGGTTTTCGGATACGCAGTATTTT.